These 21 T cell receptor beta chains came from one sample sequenced in a study of spatial heterogeneity in lung cancer. These receptors' targets are unknown. Study observations and caveats: Counts of expanded intratumoral alpha and beta TCRs tracked tumor mutation counts.

MiXCR, applied by TCRdb to the 5' RACE reads, yields one record per CDR3 protein. This table has about 24,000 distinct CDR3 sequences, just under 9% appearing once. Time point defined: sample taken at primary tumor resection. Sample: lung tumor tissue, taken at surgery. Every receptor here comes from a male donor with early-stage non-small cell lung cancer.

This clonotype was observed many times. The CDR3 nucleotides read TGTGCCAGCAGCTTGGTATCCAGGGTGGATACGCAGTATTTT. Protein sequence: CASSLVSRVDTQYF. J is TRBJ2-3 and V is TRBV5-6; D perhaps matches TRBD1 (5 bases). The CDR3 spans 14 residues. V was trimmed by 0 bases and J by 6 bases, leaving 11 bases between them. CDR1 is SGHDT and CDR2 is YYEEEE in the germline V gene.

The CDR3 here is CASGASHDLLYEQYF. In nucleotides, the CDR3 is TGTGCTAGTGGGGCTTCGCACGACCTCCTCTACGAGCAGTACTTC. The gene calls are TRBV12-5 and TRBJ2-7; no definite D call. This CDR3 has 15 residues. CDR1 is LGHNT and CDR2 is FRNRAP in the germline V gene. Trimming cost V 6 bases and J 3 bases, with 18 bases left between them.

The genes are TRBV4-3 and TRBJ2-1; D not resolved. Germline V gives CDR1 LGHNA, CDR2 YSLEER. Trimming took 0 bases from V and 0 from J, leaving 12 bases between them. This CDR3 comprises 17 residues. The CDR3 sequence is CASSQDSSSSSYNEQFF. In DNA form, the CDR3 reads TGCGCCAGCAGCCAAGACTCCTCAAGTAGCTCCTACAATGAGCAGTTCTTC.

This clonotype was found many times. This sequence joins TRBV28 and TRBJ1-5; TRBD1 matches at 7 bases. The V gene's germline CDR1 is MDHEN and CDR2 SYDVKM. Losses at the gene ends were 3 bases for V and 5 bases for J; bases not matched to a gene: 7. This CDR3 is 15 amino acids long. The CDR3 DNA sequence: TGTGCCAGCAGTTTTAGACAGGGAAAATATCAGCCCCAGCATTTT. Translated, it gives CASSFRQGKYQPQHF. Drawing the rest from reference TRBV28 and TRBJ1-5, the complete variable domain is DVKVTQSSRYLVKRTGEKVFLECVQDMDHENMFWYRQDPGLGLRLIYFSYDVKMKEKGDIPEGYSVSREKKERFSLILESASTNQTSMYLCASSFRQGKYQPQHFGDGTRLSIL.

V and J are TRBV6-2 or TRBV6-3 and TRBJ2-7; possible D gene TRBD1, 5 bases. V was clipped by 2 bases and J by 4 bases, with 9 bases between them. This CDR3 is built from 13 residues. Germline V gene data show CDR1 as MNHEY and CDR2 as SVGEGT. The CDR3 sequence: CASSYGPGYEQYF. The CDR3 coding sequence is TGTGCCAGCAGTTACGGGCCAGGGTACGAGCAGTACTTC.

V gene TRBV6-2 or TRBV6-3 combines with J gene TRBJ1-1, with D possibly being TRBD1 (6 bases). Per germline, CDR1 MNHEY and CDR2 SVGEGT. There are 15 residues in the CDR3. V was trimmed by 8 bases and J by 4 bases, leaving 20 bases between them. DNA for the CDR3: TGTGCCAGCGCTTCTCAGGGGTTTGGAGGCACTGAAGCTTTCTTT. Protein: CASASQGFGGTEAFF.

There are many counts of this clonotype. The chain combines TRBV3-1 with TRBJ2-7; D may be TRBD2 (6 bases). The V gene's germline CDR1 is LGHDT and CDR2 YNNKEL (reference sequence). This CDR3 region has 12 residues. V was cut by 4 bases and J by 2 bases, with 6 bases left in between. This CDR3 reads CASSRLAYEQYF. The CDR3 DNA follows: TGTGCCAGCAGCCGACTAGCCTACGAGCAGTACTTC.

At least ten counts were recorded for this clonotype. The chain is built from TRBV10-2 and TRBJ2-5; TRBD1 matches 10 bases. The CDR3 is 14 amino acids. CDR1 and CDR2 (germline): WSHSY, SAAADI. The V gene end was trimmed by 8 bases and the J gene end by 4 bases; junction bases not matched to a gene: 7. CDR3 protein: CASWGQGTGETQYF. The CDR3 region has the DNA TGCGCCAGCTGGGGACAGGGGACGGGAGAGACCCAGTACTTC.

Many counts were recorded for this clonotype. V is TRBV14 and J is TRBJ2-7; D unresolved. Germline values: CDR1 SGHDN, CDR2 FVKESK. V was pared by 0 bases and J by 3 bases, with 15 bases between. The CDR3 extends over 16 amino acids. Here the CDR3 reads CASSQDGGRPNYEQYF. In DNA, the CDR3 is TGTGCCAGCAGCCAAGACGGCGGTAGGCCAAACTACGAGCAGTACTTC.

Ten or more counts support this clonotype. The chain employs TRBV7-7 and TRBJ1-1; no firm D call. Germline V gene data show CDR1 as SSHAT and CDR2 as FNYEAQ (reference sequence). The CDR3 covers 12 residues. This CDR3 reads CAIRPTTPGAFF. In DNA, the CDR3 is TGTGCTATTCGCCCCACGACACCAGGAGCTTTCTTT. Based on the CDR3 plus reference TRBV7-7 and TRBJ1-1, the full variable domain is GAGVSQSPRYKVTKRGQDVTLRCDPISSHATLYWYQQALGQGPEFLTYFNYEAQPDKSGLPSDRFSAERPEGSISTLTIQRTEQRDSAMYRCAIRPTTPGAFFGQGTRLTVV.

This clonotype was detected ten times or more. The rearrangement joins TRBV28 to TRBJ1-4; 10 bases are a match to TRBD1. Germline lookup yields CDR1 MDHEN and CDR2 SYDVKM. J gave up 6 bases and V 5 bases, and 3 bases lay outside the gene matches. The CDR3 spans 14 residues. The CDR3 bases are TGTGCCAGCAGTCTCGGACAGGGGGATGAAAAACTGTTTTTT. Translating it yields CASSLGQGDEKLFF.

The table lists this clonotype with a few counts. The J gene is TRBJ2-7, the V gene TRBV6-5; TRBD1 aligns across 9 bases. This CDR3 region has 15 residues. Germline V gene sequence: CDR1 MNHEY, CDR2 SVGAGI. The V gene end was trimmed by 2 bases and the J gene end by 4 bases; junction bases not matched to a gene: 6. For the CDR3, the DNA is TGTGCCAGCAGTTACAACAGGGGGCCTGGGTACGAGCAGTACTTC. Protein product: CASSYNRGPGYEQYF.

The V and J genes are TRBV7-2 and TRBJ1-4, with a weak D call TRBD1 (5 bases). Germline assignment: CDR1 SGHTA and CDR2 FQGNSA. Trimming pared 1 base from V and 7 bases from J, leaving 13 bases between. The CDR3 runs 15 residues. CDR3 region: CASSLEASGGEKLFF. For the CDR3, the DNA is TGTGCCAGCAGCTTAGAGGCCAGTGGGGGTGAAAAACTGTTTTTT. Drawing the rest from reference TRBV7-2 and TRBJ1-4, the complete variable domain is GAGVSQSPSNKVTEKGKDVELRCDPISGHTALYWYRQSLGQGLEFLIYFQGNSAPDKSGLPSDRFSAERTGGSVSTLTIQRTQQEDSAVYLCASSLEASGGEKLFFGSGTQLSVL.

This chain uses TRBV25-1 with TRBJ2-1; no clear D. CDR3 length: 11 amino acids. Trimming took 7 bases from V and 4 from J, leaving 5 bases between them. The germline V gene encodes CDR1 MGHDK and CDR2 SYGVNS. CDR3 nucleotides: TGTGCCAGCACCAGGTACAATGAGCAGTTCTTC. The encoded protein is CASTRYNEQFF.

This clonotype was detected many times. This sequence joins TRBV7-2 and TRBJ2-3; TRBD2 aligns across 9 bases. This CDR3 region has 16 residues. With V trimmed by 1 base and J by 2 bases, 4 bases remained unmatched. The germline V gene encodes CDR1 SGHTA and CDR2 FQGNSA. CDR3 in amino acids: CASSLGGGRATDTQYF. In DNA, the CDR3 is TGTGCCAGCAGCTTAGGAGGCGGGAGGGCCACAGATACGCAGTATTTT.

This clonotype was observed a few times. The chain links TRBV7-9 to TRBJ2-5, with D hard to call. With 5 bases removed from V and 3 bases from J, the gap between germline ends came to 16 bases. The CDR3 contains 15 residues. Germline-derived CDR1 and CDR2 are SEHNR and FQNEAQ (reference sequence). This CDR3 reads CASSPRGWQKETQYF. CDR3 DNA: TGTGCCAGCAGCCCTCGTGGGTGGCAAAAAGAGACCCAGTACTTC.

This clonotype appeared a few times. V and J are TRBV7-2 and TRBJ2-5; D is uncertain. V lost 1 base to trimming and J lost 2 bases, with 8 bases between them. This CDR3 is built from 14 residues. CDR1 is SGHTA and CDR2 is FQGNSA in the germline V gene. DNA for the CDR3: TGTGCCAGCAGCTTAGTCAAGGGACAAGAGACCCAGTACTTC. Protein sequence: CASSLVKGQETQYF.

This clonotype was counted at least ten times. The chain has TRBV7-2 and TRBJ2-7; D call uncertain. The germline V gene has CDR1 SGHTA and CDR2 FQGNSA. V lost 4 bases, J lost 4 bases, and 8 bases lay in between. CDR3 size: 12 residues. In DNA, the CDR3 is TGTGCCAGCAGCTCGAATCAATACGAGCAGTACTTC. Its translation: CASSSNQYEQYF.

This clonotype appeared many times. The J gene is TRBJ1-4, the V gene TRBV11-2; D unclear. This CDR3 comprises 15 residues. From germline, CDR1 is SGHAT and CDR2 FQNNGV. V was clipped by 7 bases and J by 5 bases, with 17 bases between them. The CDR3 DNA reads as TGTGCCAGCAACAGAGACGGACGGTTAAATGAAAAACTGTTTTTT. Translation: CASNRDGRLNEKLFF.

This chain uses TRBV6-1 with TRBJ2-1, with 7 nucleotides matching TRBD2. The V segment lost 2 bases and the J segment 10 bases; nucleotides outside the gene matches: 17. This CDR3 is built from 17 residues. The germline gives CDR1 MNHNS, CDR2 SASEGT. The CDR3 protein is CASSEIGTAGAPEEQFF. For the CDR3, the DNA is TGTGCCAGCAGTGAAATTGGGACGGCGGGAGCCCCGGAAGAGCAGTTCTTC.

This clonotype is medium-sized in the sample. V is TRBV28 and J is TRBJ1-1, with no clear D. The germline V gene has CDR1 MDHEN and CDR2 SYDVKM. Trimming stripped 6 bases from V and 4 bases from J, with 21 bases between. The CDR3 has 16 residues. The CDR3 nucleotides are TGTGCCAGCAGCCCTGCCCCCGGGCGGTTGGGCACTGAAGCTTTCTTT. This encodes CASSPAPGRLGTEAFF.